This TCR beta chain stems from a study of T cell responses to AZD1222 COVID-19 vaccine. Overall study findings and caveats: Just five or six AZD1222 recipients tested seropositive at baseline. Mapped onto spike, vaccine-associated CD4 TCRs spanned it and were dominant at 160-218 and 743-854. It should be noted that donors were predominantly white British and more often female, and clonal diversity was possibly underestimated. Per reports, nearly half of all spike-specific TCRs target regions that are unmutated in variants.

This table comes from immunoSEQ multiplex PCR, and its TCRdb copy is limited to in-frame clones, with some not included. The sample consists of under 150,000 clones, approximately 89% of them appearing once. The count of this clone is one. Its antigen is as yet unknown. V was trimmed by 4 bases and J by 8 bases, leaving 8 bases between them. Germline-derived CDR1 and CDR2 are KGHDR and SFDVKD. The CDR3 totals 12 residues. The chain carries TRBV24-1 and TRBJ2-4, with a possible D match to TRBD1 (6 bases). This TCR was sampled from an adult in good health. Sequences were derived from peripheral blood, sampled on day 0 of AZD1222 vaccination. DNA for the CDR3: TGTGCCACCAGTGAGCAGGGGTACATTCAGTACTTC. Translated: CATSEQGYIQYF.